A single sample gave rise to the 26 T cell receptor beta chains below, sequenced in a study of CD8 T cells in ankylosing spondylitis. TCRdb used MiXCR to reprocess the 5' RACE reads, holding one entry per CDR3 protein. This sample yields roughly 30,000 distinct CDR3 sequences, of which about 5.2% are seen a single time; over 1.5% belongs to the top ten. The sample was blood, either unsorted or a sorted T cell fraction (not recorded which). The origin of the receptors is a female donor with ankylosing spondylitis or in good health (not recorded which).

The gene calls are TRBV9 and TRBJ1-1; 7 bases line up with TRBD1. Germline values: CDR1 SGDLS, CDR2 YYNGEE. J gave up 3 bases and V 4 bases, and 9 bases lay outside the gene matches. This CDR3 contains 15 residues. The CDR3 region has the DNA TGTGCCAGCAGCCCCCGACAGGGTTCGGACACTGAAGCTTTCTTT. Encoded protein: CASSPRQGSDTEAFF.

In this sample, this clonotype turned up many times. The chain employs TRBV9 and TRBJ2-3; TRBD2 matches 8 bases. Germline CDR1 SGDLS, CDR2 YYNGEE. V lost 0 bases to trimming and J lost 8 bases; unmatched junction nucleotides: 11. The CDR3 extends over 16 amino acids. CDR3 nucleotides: TGTGCCAGCAGCGTAGCCGAGGGACTAGGGACACGTACGCAGTATTTT. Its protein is CASSVAEGLGTRTQYF.

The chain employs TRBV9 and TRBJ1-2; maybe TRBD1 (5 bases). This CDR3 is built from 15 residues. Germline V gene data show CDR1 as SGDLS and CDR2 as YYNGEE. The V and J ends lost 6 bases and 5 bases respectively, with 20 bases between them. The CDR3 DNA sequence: TGTGCCAGCAATGACGACAGTTCCGGAGCTTATGGCTACACCTTC. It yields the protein CASNDDSSGAYGYTF. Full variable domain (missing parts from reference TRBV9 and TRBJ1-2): DSGVTQTPKHLITATGQRVTLRCSPRSGDLSVYWYQQSLDQGLQFLIQYYNGEERAKGNILERFSAQQFPDLHSELNLSSLELGDSALYFCASNDDSSGAYGYTFGSGTRLTVV.

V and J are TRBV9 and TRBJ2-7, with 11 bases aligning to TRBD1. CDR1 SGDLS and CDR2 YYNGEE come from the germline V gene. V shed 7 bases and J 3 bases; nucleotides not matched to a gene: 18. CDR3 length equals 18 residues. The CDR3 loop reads CASGRSGGQGEKDYEQYF. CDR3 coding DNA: TGTGCCAGCGGCCGTTCAGGGGGACAGGGGGAAAAGGACTACGAGCAGTACTTC.

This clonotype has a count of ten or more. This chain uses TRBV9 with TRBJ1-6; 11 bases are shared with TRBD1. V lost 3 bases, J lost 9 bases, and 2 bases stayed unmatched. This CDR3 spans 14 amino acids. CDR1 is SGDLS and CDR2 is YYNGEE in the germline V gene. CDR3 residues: CASSAGQGGSPLHF. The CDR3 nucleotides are TGTGCCAGCAGCGCGGGACAGGGGGGTTCACCCCTCCACTTT.

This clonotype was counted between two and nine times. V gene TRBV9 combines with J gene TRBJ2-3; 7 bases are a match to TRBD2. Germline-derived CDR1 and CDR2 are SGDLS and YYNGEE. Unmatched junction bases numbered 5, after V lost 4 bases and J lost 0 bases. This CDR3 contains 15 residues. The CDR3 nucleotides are TGTGCCAGCAGCTCGACAGCGGGGAGCACAGATACGCAGTATTTT. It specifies CASSSTAGSTDTQYF.

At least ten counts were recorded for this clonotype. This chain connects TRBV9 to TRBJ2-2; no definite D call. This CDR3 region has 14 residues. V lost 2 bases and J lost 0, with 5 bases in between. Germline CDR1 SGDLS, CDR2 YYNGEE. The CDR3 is CASSVAANTGELFF. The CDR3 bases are TGTGCCAGCAGCGTCGCAGCGAACACCGGGGAGCTGTTTTTT.

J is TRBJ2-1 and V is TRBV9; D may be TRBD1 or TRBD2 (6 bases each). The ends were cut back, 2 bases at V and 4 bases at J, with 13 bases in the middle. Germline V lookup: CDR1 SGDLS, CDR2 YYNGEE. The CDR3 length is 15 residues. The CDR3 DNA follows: TGTGCCAGCAGCGTTTTAGGGGGGTCATACAATGAGCAGTTCTTC. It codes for CASSVLGGSYNEQFF.

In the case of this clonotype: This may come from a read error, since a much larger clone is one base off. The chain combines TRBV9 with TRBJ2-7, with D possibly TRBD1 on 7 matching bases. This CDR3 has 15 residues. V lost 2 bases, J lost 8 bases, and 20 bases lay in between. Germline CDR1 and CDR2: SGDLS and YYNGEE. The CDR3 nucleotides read TGTGCCAGCAGCGTGGAGGGACAGCCAACTACGAAGCAGTACTTC. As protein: CASSVEGQPTTKQYF.

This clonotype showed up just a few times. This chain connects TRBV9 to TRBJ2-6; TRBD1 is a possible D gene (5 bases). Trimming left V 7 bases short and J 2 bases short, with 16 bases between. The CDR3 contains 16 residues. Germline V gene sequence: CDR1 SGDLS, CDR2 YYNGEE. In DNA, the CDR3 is TGTGCCAGCGCGAGGCCAGGGTCTGCTGGGGCCAACGTCCTGACTTTC. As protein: CASARPGSAGANVLTF.

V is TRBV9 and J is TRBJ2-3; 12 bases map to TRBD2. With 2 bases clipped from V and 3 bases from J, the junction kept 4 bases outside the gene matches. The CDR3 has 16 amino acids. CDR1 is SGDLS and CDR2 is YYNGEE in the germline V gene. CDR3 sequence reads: CASSVETSGGTDTQYF. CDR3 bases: TGTGCCAGCAGCGTTGAGACTAGCGGGGGTACAGATACGCAGTATTTT. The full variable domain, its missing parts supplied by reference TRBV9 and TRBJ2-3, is DSGVTQTPKHLITATGQRVTLRCSPRSGDLSVYWYQQSLDQGLQFLIQYYNGEERAKGNILERFSAQQFPDLHSELNLSSLELGDSALYFCASSVETSGGTDTQYFGPGTRLTVL.

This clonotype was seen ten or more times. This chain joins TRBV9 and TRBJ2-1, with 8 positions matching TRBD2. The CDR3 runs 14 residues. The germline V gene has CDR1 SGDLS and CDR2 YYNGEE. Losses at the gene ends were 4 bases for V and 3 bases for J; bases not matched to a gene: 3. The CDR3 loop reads CASSLLADYNEQFF. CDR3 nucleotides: TGTGCCAGCAGCTTACTAGCGGACTACAATGAGCAGTTCTTC.

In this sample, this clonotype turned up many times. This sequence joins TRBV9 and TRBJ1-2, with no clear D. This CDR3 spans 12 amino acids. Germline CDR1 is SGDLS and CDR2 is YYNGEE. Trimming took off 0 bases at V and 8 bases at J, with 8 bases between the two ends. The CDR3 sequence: CASSVGGGGYTF. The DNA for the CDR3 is TGTGCCAGCAGCGTAGGGGGAGGAGGCTACACCTTC.

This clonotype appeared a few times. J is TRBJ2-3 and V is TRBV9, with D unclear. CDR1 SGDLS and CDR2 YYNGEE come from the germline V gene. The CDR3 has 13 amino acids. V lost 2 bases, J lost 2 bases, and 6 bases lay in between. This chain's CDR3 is CASSVQFTDTQYF. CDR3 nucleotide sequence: TGTGCCAGCAGCGTCCAGTTCACAGATACGCAGTATTTT.

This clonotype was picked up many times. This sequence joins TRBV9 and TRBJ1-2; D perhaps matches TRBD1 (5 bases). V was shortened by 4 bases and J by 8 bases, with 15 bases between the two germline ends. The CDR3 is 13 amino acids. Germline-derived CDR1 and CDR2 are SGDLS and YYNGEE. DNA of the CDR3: TGTGCCAGCAGCCCGGGAGGGGTAAGCGGCTACACCTTC. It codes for CASSPGGVSGYTF.

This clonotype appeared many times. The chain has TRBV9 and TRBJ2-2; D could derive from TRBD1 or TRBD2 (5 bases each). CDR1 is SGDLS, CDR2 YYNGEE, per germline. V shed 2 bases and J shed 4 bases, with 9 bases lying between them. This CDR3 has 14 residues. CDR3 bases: TGTGCCAGCAGCGTGGCAGGGACCACCGGGGAGCTGTTTTTT. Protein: CASSVAGTTGELFF.

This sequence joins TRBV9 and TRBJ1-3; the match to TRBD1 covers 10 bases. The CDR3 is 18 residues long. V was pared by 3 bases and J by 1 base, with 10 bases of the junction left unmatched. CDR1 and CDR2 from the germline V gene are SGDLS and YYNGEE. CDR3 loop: CASSGRDRGKFSGNTIYF. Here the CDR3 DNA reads TGTGCCAGCAGCGGCCGGGACAGGGGAAAATTTTCTGGAAACACCATATATTTT.

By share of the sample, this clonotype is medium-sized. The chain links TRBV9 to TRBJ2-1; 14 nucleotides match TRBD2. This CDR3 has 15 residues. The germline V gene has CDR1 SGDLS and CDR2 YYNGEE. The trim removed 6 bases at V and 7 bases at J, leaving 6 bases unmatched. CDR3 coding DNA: TGTGCCAGCACCAAGGGACTAGCGGGAGCGAATGAGCAGTTCTTC. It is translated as CASTKGLAGANEQFF. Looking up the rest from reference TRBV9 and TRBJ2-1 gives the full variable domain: DSGVTQTPKHLITATGQRVTLRCSPRSGDLSVYWYQQSLDQGLQFLIQYYNGEERAKGNILERFSAQQFPDLHSELNLSSLELGDSALYFCASTKGLAGANEQFFGPGTRLTVL.

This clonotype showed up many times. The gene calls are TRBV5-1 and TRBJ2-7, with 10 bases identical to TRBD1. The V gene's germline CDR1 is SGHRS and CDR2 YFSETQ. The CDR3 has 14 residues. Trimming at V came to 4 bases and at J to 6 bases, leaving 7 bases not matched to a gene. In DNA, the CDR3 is TGCGCCAGCAGCGACAGGGGGCCCCTACGCGAGCAGTACTTC. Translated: CASSDRGPLREQYF.

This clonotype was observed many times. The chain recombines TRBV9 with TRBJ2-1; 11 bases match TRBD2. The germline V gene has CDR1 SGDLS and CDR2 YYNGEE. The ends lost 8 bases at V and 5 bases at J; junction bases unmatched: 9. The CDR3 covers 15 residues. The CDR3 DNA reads TGTGCCAGTTCGCCCATAGCGGGGGGGAACAATGAGCAGTTCTTC. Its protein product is CASSPIAGGNNEQFF. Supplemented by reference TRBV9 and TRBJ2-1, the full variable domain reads DSGVTQTPKHLITATGQRVTLRCSPRSGDLSVYWYQQSLDQGLQFLIQYYNGEERAKGNILERFSAQQFPDLHSELNLSSLELGDSALYFCASSPIAGGNNEQFFGPGTRLTVL.

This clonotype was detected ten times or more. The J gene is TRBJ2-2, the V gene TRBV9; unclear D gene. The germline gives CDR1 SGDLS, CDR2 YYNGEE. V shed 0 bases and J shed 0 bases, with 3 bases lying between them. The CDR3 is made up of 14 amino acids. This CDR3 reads CASSVASNTGELFF. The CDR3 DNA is TGTGCCAGCAGCGTAGCATCGAACACCGGGGAGCTGTTTTTT.

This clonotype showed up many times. CDR3 nucleotide sequence: TGTGCCAGCAGCGCATCCAGGGCCAACTATGGCTACACCTTC. Encoded protein: CASSASRANYGYTF. The chain couples TRBV9 to TRBJ1-2; D is possibly TRBD1 (5 bases). This CDR3 comprises 14 residues. Deletions cut 3 bases from V and 2 bases from J, with 11 bases between. From germline, CDR1 is SGDLS and CDR2 YYNGEE.

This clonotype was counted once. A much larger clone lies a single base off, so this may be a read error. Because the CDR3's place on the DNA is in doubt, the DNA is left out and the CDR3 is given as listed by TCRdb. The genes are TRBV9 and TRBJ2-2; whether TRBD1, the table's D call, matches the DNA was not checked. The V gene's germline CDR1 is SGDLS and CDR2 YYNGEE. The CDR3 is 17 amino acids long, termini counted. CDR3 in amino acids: CASSVGAGALNTGERFF.

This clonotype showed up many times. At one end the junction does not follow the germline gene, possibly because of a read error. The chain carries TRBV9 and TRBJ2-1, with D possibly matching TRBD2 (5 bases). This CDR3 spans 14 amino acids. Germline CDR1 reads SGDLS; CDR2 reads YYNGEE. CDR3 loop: CASSVGPSYDEQFF. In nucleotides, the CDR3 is TGTGCCAGCAGCGTAGGGCCTAGCTACGATGAGCAGTTCTTC.

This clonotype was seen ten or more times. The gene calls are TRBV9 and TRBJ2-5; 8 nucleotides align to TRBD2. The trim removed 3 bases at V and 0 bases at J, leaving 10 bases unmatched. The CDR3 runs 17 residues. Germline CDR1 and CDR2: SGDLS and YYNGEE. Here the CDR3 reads CASSAGGQGDYQETQYF. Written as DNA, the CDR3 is TGTGCCAGCAGCGCGGGGGGGCAAGGGGACTACCAAGAGACCCAGTACTTC.

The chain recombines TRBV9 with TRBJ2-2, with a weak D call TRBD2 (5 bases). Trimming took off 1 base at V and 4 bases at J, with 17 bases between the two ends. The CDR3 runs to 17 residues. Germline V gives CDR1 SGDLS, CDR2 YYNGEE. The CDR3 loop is CASSVQGTGVGTGELFF. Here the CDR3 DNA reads TGTGCCAGCAGCGTACAAGGAACCGGGGTAGGCACCGGGGAGCTGTTTTTT.